The rows below give T cell receptor beta chains drawn from one sample of a study of T cells after yellow fever vaccination. TCRdb analysed the 5' RACE reads with MiXCR anew, one entry per CDR3 protein. The sample has hundreds of thousands of distinct CDR3 sequences, about a sixth seen once; the top ten hold around a sixth. This specimen consisted of PBMCs, obtained around 5 days after the first yellow fever vaccination. The receptors stem from a man between 18 and 29 years old who received the YFV17D yellow fever vaccine. Each CDR3 is given with its conserved first and last residue. D genes are given only for firm matches. Clone size is shown for a subset of rows, as once, few, many or a class of expanded clone.

14,TRBV12-3/TRBV12-4,.,TRBJ2-5,few,TGTGCCAGCGCTTCTGGCAGGGTTGGAGAGACCCAGTACTTC,CASASGRVGETQYF
13,TRBV18,.,TRBJ2-1,.,TGTGCCAGCTCACCCCTTCGGAGAAATGAGCAGTTCTTC,CASSPLRRNEQFF
14,TRBV7-2,.,TRBJ2-3,few,TGTGCCAGCACCTCCCGCCCCCCCCCAGATACGCAGTATTTT,CASTSRPPPDTQYF
14,TRBV5-1,.,TRBJ1-5,few,TGCGCCAGCAGCTTGGCTGGGGTAGGTCAGCCCCAGCATTTT,CASSLAGVGQPQHF
14,TRBV7-9,.,TRBJ1-1,.,TGTGCCAGCAGCACACGCAGCGGGAGGACTGAAGCTTTCTTT,CASSTRSGRTEAFF
13,TRBV7-2,TRBD2,TRBJ2-1,.,TGTGCCTCTACGGGGCTAGCGGACAATGAGCAGTTCTTC,CASTGLADNEQFF
16,TRBV7-2,TRBD1,TRBJ1-2,.,TGTGCCAGCAGCTTAGATCCCGGACAGGGTCGCCATGGCTACACCTTC,CASSLDPGQGRHGYTF
16,TRBV27,TRBD2,TRBJ2-1,few,TGTGCCAGCAGTTTACTCGGGGGAGCGGGGCTCAATGAGCAGTTCTTC,CASSLLGGAGLNEQFF
15,TRBV19,.,TRBJ2-3,.,TGTGCCAGTAGTAACACGGGGAGTGGCCCAGATACGCAGTATTTT,CASSNTGSGPDTQYF
13,TRBV5-1,.,TRBJ1-1,few,TGCGCCAGCAGCTTTCGGCTTGGGACTGAAGCTTTCTTT,CASSFRLGTEAFF
18,TRBV4-2,TRBD1,TRBJ1-5,few,TGTGCCAGCAGCCAGGGGATACAGGGGCGCGGAAGCAATCAGCCCCAGCATTTT,CASSQGIQGRGSNQPQHF
15,TRBV12-3/TRBV12-4,.,TRBJ2-2,few,TGTGCCAGCAGTTTAGTGGGGGGGCCCACCGGGGAGCTGTTTTTT,CASSLVGGPTGELFF
14,TRBV20-1,.,TRBJ2-1,.,TGCAGTGCTAGAGATACGACTGGTTACAATGAGCAGTTCTTC,CSARDTTGYNEQFF